The clone carrying this T cell receptor beta chain was detected only once. Its antigen is as yet unknown. A much larger clone lies a single base off, so this may be a read error. RNA transcripts gave rise to amplified TCR beta CDR3 regions. Initially, a first-round RT-PCR of the TCR CDR3 employed the HTBI primer set. TCRdb fed the multiplex PCR reads into MiXCR, producing one record per CDR3 protein. The sample has 600,000 to 850,000 distinct CDR3 sequences, about 19% seen once. The V and J ends lost 6 bases and 2 bases, in that order; junction bases with no gene match: 5. The CDR3 runs to 14 residues. Germline V lookup: CDR1 SGHRS, CDR2 YFSETQ. In patients aged 18 to 65, hyperthyroidism was newly diagnosed, with duration under 2 months. Diagnostic decisions used clinical symptoms, serum thyroxine and TRAb, thyroid ultrasound and orbital computed tomography. The sample comes from a study of T cells in Graves' hyperthyroidism and ophthalmopathy. Study observations and caveats: Ophthalmopathy and stable hyperthyroidism were separated by a 13 V-J model. The model foresaw ophthalmopathy a median roughly 6.6 months prior to onset.

Sequencing was performed on blood. The rearrangement links TRBV5-1 to TRBJ2-3; 8 nucleotides match TRBD2. The clonotype originates from a woman between 50 and 59 years old with Graves' hyperthyroidism that later progressed to Graves' ophthalmopathy. The CDR3 spells CASNRGGTTDTQYF. CDR3 DNA sequence: TGCGCCAGCAACCGGGGGGGGACCACAGATACGCAGTATTTT.